This TCR beta chain was documented in a study of blood T cell repertoires in COVID-19. Assay: immunoSEQ multiplex PCR; the TCRdb copy retains only in-frame clones and omits some. The sample yields 350,000 to 400,000 clones, 88% seen once. This CDR3 is 16 amino acids long. Germline values: CDR1 SNHLY, CDR2 FYNNEI. Trimming removed 2 bases at V and 5 bases at J, with 18 bases between. Participant reports of clinical history set cohort assignment. The sample was PBMCs or T cells enriched from blood (not recorded which). The chain combines TRBV2 with TRBJ1-1, with D tentatively TRBD1 (6 bases). The source of this sequence is a woman between 18 and 30 years old who had recovered from COVID-19. This chain's CDR3 is CASSELGRGLFTEAFF. The DNA of the CDR3 is TGTGCCAGCAGTGAATTAGGGAGGGGGTTATTTACTGAAGCTTTCTTT. Filled out from reference TRBV2 and TRBJ1-1, the complete variable domain reads EPEVTQTPSHQVTQMGQEVILRCVPISNHLYFYWYRQILGQKVEFLVSFYNNEISEKSEIFDDQFSVERPDGSNFTLKIRSTKLEDSAMYFCASSELGRGLFTEAFFGQGTRLTVV.